The clone carrying this T cell receptor (beta chain) was observed once. Using a J-beta primer mix together with a sample-barcoded 5' primer, a second PCR was run for roughly 6 to 12 cycles. TCRdb re-analysed the 5' RACE reads in MiXCR, keeping a single row per CDR3 protein. Here the sample spans around 800,000 distinct CDR3 sequences, roughly 24% being singletons. The source of the sample is a study of blood T cells in healthy people across ages. Germline V gives CDR1 MNHEY, CDR2 SMNVEV (reference sequence). The V and J ends lost 3 bases and 5 bases, in that order; junction bases with no gene match: 8. The CDR3 is 16 amino acids. The data also belong to a second study, concerning T cells of mothers and their children.

Sequencing used blood. The chain has TRBV27 and TRBJ2-5, with 11 positions matching TRBD2. This TCR derives from a boy younger than 18 in good health. This chain's CDR3 is CASSLGLAGGPETQYF. The CDR3 DNA sequence: TGTGCCAGCAGTTTGGGGCTAGCGGGGGGTCCGGAGACCCAGTACTTC.